These T cell receptor beta chains were read from a single sample in a study of tumor-infiltrating lymphocytes in primary liver carcinoma. Each CDR3 protein gets one entry after TCRdb re-called the multiplex PCR reads with MiXCR. The table has about 330,000 distinct CDR3 sequences, approximately 64% seen once. Input material: peripheral blood. The receptor source for this set is a middle-aged man with primary liver carcinoma and hepatitis B virus infection. CDR3s include the opening cysteine and the closing phenylalanine or tryptophan. The order of the fields is J gene, V gene, clone size, D gene, CDR3 DNA, CDR3 protein. A D gene is named only where the DNA matches it firmly. Size tells how often a clone was seen (once, few, many) or the class of an expanded clone, and some rows leave it out.

TRBJ1-1 TRBV12-3/TRBV12-4 . . TGTGCCAGCAGTTTGACCACTGAAGCTTGCTTT CASSLTTEACF
TRBJ2-3 TRBV7-9 . . TGTGTCAGCAGCTTAGTACTGGGTGATGATACGCAGTATTTT CVSSLVLGDDTQYF
TRBJ1-4 TRBV11-2 . . TGTGCCAGCAGCCCCAGCACAGCAACTAATGAAAAACTGTTTTTT CASSPSTATNEKLFF
TRBJ2-1 TRBV28 few . TGTGCCAGCAGTTCCAGGAGTCGGGGATATACTGAGCAGTTCTTC CASSSRSRGYTEQFF
TRBJ2-7 TRBV28 . TRBD1 TGTGCCAGCAGTTTGCCAGGGGGCTACGAGCAGTACTTC CASSLPGGYEQYF
TRBJ2-7 TRBV11-2 many . TGTGCCAGCAGCTTACTACAGTCGAGTGTGTACTTC CASSLLQSSVYF
TRBJ2-1 TRBV1 few . TGCACCAGCAGCCAAGGTTGGACTAGGGGGCCCAATGAGCAGTTCTTC CTSSQGWTRGPNEQFF
TRBJ2-6 TRBV6-5 many TRBD1 TGTGCCAGCAGCTTTAGTAATCCGGGACAGGGATTTGGGGCCAACGTCCTGACTTTC CASSFSNPGQGFGANVLTF
TRBJ2-1 TRBV10-1 . . TGCGCCAGTAGTGAGTCCACTCATAATGAGCAGTTCTTC CASSESTHNEQFF
TRBJ2-1 TRBV5-1 many TRBD1 TGTGCCAGCAGCTTAGGGGGCTACTCCTACAATGAGCAGTTCTTC CASSLGGYSYNEQFF
TRBJ2-2 TRBV11-2 many TRBD2 TGTGCCAGCAGCCTTCGGGGGGGGGGCGGCACCGGGGAGCTGTTTTTT CASSLRGGGGTGELFF
TRBJ2-1 TRBV4-1 . . TGCGCCAGTGGCCCAAGCCCCGGGGACTACAATGAGCAGTTCTTC CASGPSPGDYNEQFF
TRBJ2-1 TRBV10-3 many . TGTGCCATCAGTGAGTCTCAACTAGCACACAATGAGCAGTTCTTC CAISESQLAHNEQFF
TRBJ2-5 TRBV11-2 . . TGTGCCAGCAGCTTAAACGGAGGGACCCCAGAGACCCACTACTTC CASSLNGGTPETHYF
TRBJ1-6 TRBV5-1 . . TGCGCCAGCCGCCGTGAAGGGGGGAATTCACCCCTCCACTTT CASRREGGNSPLHF
TRBJ2-5 TRBV6-5 . . TGTGCCACCCCAGTGGGGGGCGGTTGTGAGACCCAGTACTTC CATPVGGGCETQYF
TRBJ2-3 TRBV12-3/TRBV12-4 many TRBD2 TGTGCCAGCACCAAACTAGCGGGGAGCACAGATACGCAGTATTTT CASTKLAGSTDTQYF
TRBJ1-1 TRBV6-6 few TRBD1 TGTGCCAGCAGTTCCCCAGACAGGGGTCAAAACACTGAAGCTTTCTTT CASSSPDRGQNTEAFF
TRBJ1-5 TRBV12-3/TRBV12-4 few . TGTGCCAGCAGTTTAGCAGGGGTGATCAATCAGCCCCAGCATTTT CASSLAGVINQPQHF
TRBJ2-5 TRBV11-1 . . TGTACCAGCAGCTTGGACCGAGAGACTCAGTACTTC CTSSLDRETQYF
TRBJ2-5 TRBV6-1 . . TGTGCCAGCAGTGAAGTGCGGGCCAGGACCCAGTACTTC CASSEVRARTQYF
TRBJ2-7 TRBV11-2 . . TGTGCCAGCAGGTTATGTTACGGGCAGTACTTC CASRLCYGQYF
TRBJ2-7 TRBV12-3/TRBV12-4 many TRBD1 TGTGCCAGCAGTTTCACAGGGGGCTCCCTATCCGAGCAGTACTTC CASSFTGGSLSEQYF
TRBJ1-2 TRBV28 . . TGTGCCAGCAGAACAACGAACTATGGCTACACCTTC CASRTTNYGYTF
TRBJ1-1 TRBV5-4 . TRBD1 TGTGTCAGCAGGCCCGGGACAGGGGGCCTTGAAGCTTTCTTT CVSRPGTGGLEAFF
TRBJ1-1 TRBV6-5 many . TGTGCCAGCACCTCAGGGATGGGGGACACTGAAGCTTTCTTT CASTSGMGDTEAFF
TRBJ1-2 TRBV5-4 . TRBD1 TGTGCCAGCAGCTTGGGGGGACAGGGGCGTTATGGCTACGCCTTC CASSLGGQGRYGYAF
TRBJ1-5 TRBV6-2/TRBV6-3 few TRBD1 TGTTCCAGCAGTTACCCTCAACAAGGGGGCGGGCAGCCCCAGCATTTT CSSSYPQQGGGQPQHF
TRBJ1-5 TRBV4-1 . TRBD1 TGCGCCAGCAGCCAAGATATTGGACAGGGGTCTCAGCCCCAGCATTTT CASSQDIGQGSQPQHF
TRBJ2-7 TRBV6-5 many TRBD1 TGTGCCAGCAGTTACTATGACAGGGTCGCGAAGCAGTACTTC CASSYYDRVAKQYF
TRBJ2-2 TRBV4-1 . . TGTGCCAGCAGCCAAGAAGGCGGGGACGACACCGAGGAGCTGTTTTTT CASSQEGGDDTEELFF
TRBJ2-5 TRBV5-4 few TRBD1 TGTGCCAGCAGCTTGACAGGGGTGGAGACCCAGTACTTC CASSLTGVETQYF
TRBJ1-2 TRBV6-7 many . TGTGCCAGCAGTTACCCGCCATGGACACTCGGCTATGGCTACACCTTC CASSYPPWTLGYGYTF
TRBJ2-3 TRBV14 . TRBD1 TGTGCCAGCAGCCTCGACAGGGGTGGAGATACGCAGTATTTT CASSLDRGGDTQYF
TRBJ2-7 TRBV6-1 . TRBD1 TGTACCAGCAGTGGACAGGTCAAGCAGTACTTC CTSSGQVKQYF
TRBJ2-3 TRBV6-6 . . TGTGCCAGCACTTACACGGGAGATGCGCAGTATTTT CASTYTGDAQYF
TRBJ2-1 TRBV7-9 . TRBD2 TGTGCCAGCAGCCGAGGACTAGCAGACGACAATGAGCAGTTCTTC CASSRGLADDNEQFF
TRBJ1-2 TRBV6-1 . . TGTGACAGCAGTCCCGGTTTCAACTATGGTTACACCTTC CDSSPGFNYGYTF
TRBJ2-3 TRBV30 many . TGTGCCTGGACGGGCGGGAGCACAGATACGCAGTATTTT CAWTGGSTDTQYF
TRBJ2-1 TRBV11-2 many . TGTGCCAGCAGCTACTCAGGATTTTCCTCCTACAATGAGCAGTTCTTC CASSYSGFSSYNEQFF
TRBJ2-1 TRBV4-3 many TRBD2 TGCGCCAGCAGCCTCTCCGCGGGAGGATCAAAATACAATGAGCAGTTCTTC CASSLSAGGSKYNEQFF
TRBJ2-1 TRBV6-2/TRBV6-3 . . TGTGCCAACAGTTACTCCCCACCTAGCGAGTTGTACAATGAGCAGTTCTTC CANSYSPPSELYNEQFF
TRBJ2-3 TRBV29-1 . TRBD2 TGCAGCGTGGTCCCAGCCGGAACTAGCGAGAGTGGTACGCGGTATTTT CSVVPAGTSESGTRYF
TRBJ2-7 TRBV5-5 . TRBD1 TGTGCCAGCAGCCTCACTGGACAGGGCTACGAGCAGTACTTC CASSLTGQGYEQYF
TRBJ2-5 TRBV11-2 once TRBD2 TGTGCCAACAGCTCGTTCTCGCGGGAGACCAGAGAGACCCAGTACTTC CANSSFSRETRETQYF
TRBJ2-5 TRBV11-2 . TRBD2 TGCGCCAGCACCGTTAGCGGGGTAAGAGAGACCCAGTACTTC CASTVSGVRETQYF
TRBJ2-3 TRBV11-1 . . TGTGCCAGCAGCCAATCCCTCACAGATACCCAGTATTTT CASSQSLTDTQYF
TRBJ2-7 TRBV28 . . TGTGCCAGCACTCCTTCATCCCGGTTCTCCTACGAGCAGTACTTC CASTPSSRFSYEQYF
TRBJ2-2 TRBV6-5 many TRBD2 TGTGCCAGCAGTTACTGGCCCAGGGAGGGTGGGGAGCTGTTTTTT CASSYWPREGGELFF
TRBJ2-7 TRBV11-2 . TRBD1 TGTGCCAGCAGCTTAGACCCACAGGGGTATGAGCAGTACTTC CASSLDPQGYEQYF
TRBJ1-1 TRBV6-5 . . TGTGCCAGCAGTTACTCGGGGGCCGGCCGTGGTGATGCTTCCTTT CASSYSGAGRGDASF
TRBJ2-7 TRBV10-3 . TRBD1 TGTACCATCAGGCTGACAGGGGGCTTTGGCGGGCAGTACTTC CTIRLTGGFGGQYF
TRBJ1-5 TRBV6-1 many TRBD1 TGTGCCAGCAGGGGGACAGGGGAGGGTCAGCCCCAGCATTTT CASRGTGEGQPQHF
TRBJ2-1 TRBV29-1 many . TGCAGCGTTGACAGCCCCCGGATGGGTGAGCAGTTCTTC CSVDSPRMGEQFF
TRBJ2-5 TRBV20-1 . . TGCAGTGCTAGTAAGGGAACTTACCTAGAGACCCAGTACTTC CSASKGTYLETQYF
TRBJ2-1 TRBV12-3/TRBV12-4 many . TGTGCCAGCAGTTTGAGTAGCCATGAGCAGTTCTTC CASSLSSHEQFF
TRBJ2-5 TRBV11-2 . TRBD2 TGTGCCAGCAGTTCGACTAGCCAAAAGACTCAGTACTTC CASSSTSQKTQYF